The 24 T cell receptor beta chains reported below all come from one sample, sequenced in a study of CD8 T cells in Susac syndrome. The RNA, about 0.45 to 1 ug, was put through reverse transcription using random hexamers. MiXCR, applied by TCRdb to the immunoSEQ multiplex PCR reads, yields one record per CDR3 protein. Among about 190,000 distinct CDR3 sequences listed, roughly 94% were seen once. Sequenced material: CD8+ T cells from PBMCs. Source of these receptors: a human donor with Susac syndrome.

V usage is TRBV20-1 and J usage is TRBJ2-7, with a weak D call TRBD1 (6 bases). V was cut by 6 bases and J by 1 base, with 19 bases left in between. Germline loops: CDR1 DFQATT, CDR2 SNEGSKA (reference sequence). The CDR3 has 15 amino acids. This chain's CDR3 is CSAEATGIESYEQYF. CDR3 nucleotides: TGCAGTGCGGAAGCAACAGGGATTGAGTCCTACGAGCAGTACTTC.

V and J are TRBV3-1 and TRBJ2-1; no clear D gene. V lost 0 bases to trimming and J lost 6 bases, with 18 bases between them. The germline V gene has CDR1 LGHDT and CDR2 YNNKEL (reference sequence). The CDR3 sequence is 17 residues long. Here the CDR3 reads CASSQDSSGQIPNEQFF. The CDR3, as DNA: TGTGCCAGCAGCCAAGATAGTTCGGGTCAGATACCCAATGAGCAGTTCTTC.

This clonotype was recorded only once. The V call is TRBV5-6, the J call TRBJ2-1, with no clear D. This CDR3 comprises 16 residues. CDR1 is SGHDT and CDR2 is YYEEEE in the germline V gene. V was cut by 0 bases and J by 0 bases, with 10 bases left in between. CDR3 region: CASSLGGGFSYNEQFF. The CDR3, as DNA: TGTGCCAGCAGCTTGGGAGGCGGATTCTCCTACAATGAGCAGTTCTTC.

This chain joins TRBV28 and TRBJ2-7, with D perhaps TRBD2 (6 bases). Germline V CDR1 and CDR2: MDHEN, SYDVKM. The V and J ends lost 8 bases and 3 bases respectively, with 14 bases between them. This CDR3 spans 13 amino acids. CDR3 residues: CASGRRGIYEQYF. The CDR3 nucleotides read TGTGCCAGCGGGCGGAGGGGTATCTACGAGCAGTACTTC.

This clonotype occurred once. V and J are TRBV12-3 or TRBV12-4 and TRBJ1-2; the match to TRBD1 covers 7 bases. The length of the CDR3 is 11 residues. The junction had 5 bases not matched to a gene; V was cut back by 10 bases and J by 6 bases. The CDR3 sequence: CATFGQDGYTF. The CDR3 nucleotides are TGTGCCACCTTCGGACAGGATGGCTACACCTTC.

In this sample, this clonotype turned up once. V and J are TRBV6-1 and TRBJ2-2; 9 nucleotides match TRBD2. Losses at the gene ends were 11 bases for V and 5 bases for J; bases not matched to a gene: 15. The CDR3 is 16 residues long. Germline V CDR1 and CDR2: MNHNS, SASEGT. The DNA for the CDR3 is TGTGCCGCCCAGCCGGCTAGCGGGGTATGGACCGGGGAGCTGTTTTTT. Translation: CAAQPASGVWTGELFF.

The V and J genes are TRBV15 and TRBJ2-1; the match to TRBD2 covers 7 bases. With 9 bases clipped from V and 0 bases from J, the junction kept 2 bases outside the gene matches. CDR1 and CDR2 from the germline V gene are LNHNV and YYDKDF (reference sequence). The CDR3 sequence is 13 residues long. The CDR3 protein is CATGLTSYNEQFF. The DNA of the CDR3 is TGTGCCACGGGACTAACCTCCTACAATGAGCAGTTCTTC. Using reference TRBV15 and TRBJ2-1 for the parts outside the CDR3, the full variable domain is DAMVIQNPRYQVTQFGKPVTLSCSQTLNHNVMYWYQQKSSQAPKLLFHYYDKDFNNEADTPDNFQSRRPNTSFCFLDIRSPGLGDTAMYLCATGLTSYNEQFFGPGTRLTVL.

The V call is TRBV29-1, the J call TRBJ1-1, with 8 bases matching TRBD1. The CDR3 contains 13 residues. The V segment lost 6 bases and the J segment 0 bases; nucleotides outside the gene matches: 3. CDR1 is SQVTM, CDR2 ANQGSEA, per germline. CDR3 protein: CSVWGQVNTEAFF. CDR3 coding DNA: TGCAGCGTCTGGGGACAGGTGAACACTGAAGCTTTCTTT.

V gene TRBV3-1 combines with J gene TRBJ2-1; D not certain. This CDR3 has 12 residues. The V gene's germline CDR1 is LGHDT and CDR2 YNNKEL (reference sequence). Trimming took 2 bases from V and 5 from J, leaving 4 bases between them. The CDR3 loop is CASSQNDNEQFF. In DNA form, the CDR3 reads TGTGCCAGCAGCCAAAACGACAATGAGCAGTTCTTC.

The chain combines TRBV6-5 with TRBJ1-1, with TRBD1 matching over 7 bases. Germline CDR1 and CDR2: MNHEY and SVGAGI. V shed 9 bases and J 0 bases; nucleotides not matched to a gene: 10. The length of the CDR3 is 15 residues. The chain's CDR3 is CASTPGQIMNTEAFF. As DNA, the CDR3 is TGTGCCAGTACTCCGGGACAGATAATGAACACTGAAGCTTTCTTT.

This clonotype occurred once. The CDR3 here is CASSDVNIQYF. The CDR3 nucleotides are TGTGCCAGCAGTGATGTGAACATTCAGTACTTC. The V call is TRBV2, the J call TRBJ2-4; D gene unclear. The CDR3 spans 11 residues. Trimming took 3 bases from V and 7 from J, leaving 4 bases between them. In germline, CDR1 is SNHLY, CDR2 FYNNEI.

The rearrangement joins TRBV5-6 to TRBJ1-1, with D uncertain. CDR1 and CDR2 (germline): SGHDT, YYEEEE. The CDR3 totals 16 residues. V lost 0 bases and J lost 4, with 16 bases in between. The CDR3 nucleotides read TGTGCCAGCAGCTTGGACGTCAGCTCTTTCAGCACTGAAGCTTTCTTT. Translated, it gives CASSLDVSSFSTEAFF.

The chain couples TRBV4-1 to TRBJ2-7; maybe TRBD1 (5 bases). There are 14 residues in the CDR3. The V end was cut by 1 base, the J end by 4 bases, with 11 bases between. The germline V gene encodes CDR1 MGHRA and CDR2 YSYEKL. The CDR3 reads CASSQGAQGYEQYF. In nucleotides, the CDR3 is TGCGCCAGCAGCCAAGGAGCGCAGGGTTACGAGCAGTACTTC.

V usage is TRBV11-2 and J usage is TRBJ2-7; D is unclear. Germline CDR1 SGHAT, CDR2 FQNNGV. The germline V and J ends were trimmed by 0 bases and 2 bases, with 5 bases remaining between them. The CDR3 spans 13 residues. The CDR3 protein is CASSLDEPYEQYF. CDR3 sequence (DNA): TGTGCCAGCAGCTTAGACGAACCCTACGAGCAGTACTTC. Complete variable domain (other parts from reference TRBV11-2 and TRBJ2-7): EAGVAQSPRYKIIEKRQSVAFWCNPISGHATLYWYQQILGQGPKLLIQFQNNGVVDDSQLPKDRFSAERLKGVDSTLKIQPAKLEDSAVYLCASSLDEPYEQYFGPGTRLTVT.

The chain employs TRBV30 and TRBJ1-5, with TRBD1 as a possible D gene (5 bases). The CDR3 runs 12 residues. CDR1 is GTSNPN, CDR2 SVGIG, per germline (reference sequence). Trimming removed 4 bases at V and 5 bases at J, with 9 bases between. CDR3 nucleotide sequence: TGTGCCTGGAATCAGGGATATCAGCCCCAGCATTTT. This sequence encodes CAWNQGYQPQHF. Filled out from reference TRBV30 and TRBJ1-5, the complete variable domain reads SQTIHQWPATLVQPVGSPLSLECTVEGTSNPNLYWYRQAAGRGLQLLFYSVGIGQISSEVPQNLSASRPQDRQFILSSKKLLLSDSGFYLCAWNQGYQPQHFGDGTRLSIL.

The V call is TRBV3-1, the J call TRBJ2-3, with 8 bases lining up with TRBD2. Unmatched junction bases numbered 12, after V lost 3 bases and J lost 4 bases. The CDR3 extends over 17 amino acids. Germline lookup yields CDR1 LGHDT and CDR2 YNNKEL (reference sequence). The CDR3 sequence is CASSQGIAGFGADTQYF. CDR3 DNA sequence: TGTGCCAGCAGCCAGGGAATAGCGGGGTTTGGCGCAGATACGCAGTATTTT.

The V and J genes are TRBV5-6 and TRBJ1-5, with D tentatively TRBD1 (5 bases). Looked up from germline, CDR1 is SGHDT and CDR2 is YYEEEE. This CDR3 has 13 amino acids. V lost 0 bases and J lost 6, with 7 bases in between. The DNA for the CDR3 is TGTGCCAGCAGCTTGGAAGGGGTTCAGCCCCAGCATTTT. Its protein is CASSLEGVQPQHF.

The V gene is TRBV29-1, the J gene TRBJ2-7, with D tentatively TRBD1 (5 bases). The CDR3 length is 13 residues. Trimming removed 4 bases at V and 6 bases at J, with 16 bases between. Germline assignment: CDR1 SQVTM and CDR2 ANQGSEA. CDR3: CSVVDPGNGEQYF. The CDR3 DNA sequence: TGCAGCGTTGTGGACCCAGGGAACGGCGAGCAGTACTTC.

The rearrangement uses TRBV27 and TRBJ2-7; D is unclear. The CDR3 is made up of 13 amino acids. The germline gives CDR1 MNHEY, CDR2 SMNVEV (reference sequence). Trimming took 0 bases from V and 3 from J, leaving 6 bases between them. CDR3 in DNA: TGTGCCAGCAGTTTATCGGCAGACTACGAGCAGTACTTC. It is translated as CASSLSADYEQYF.

The V call is TRBV29-1, the J call TRBJ2-3; 8 nucleotides match TRBD2. With 4 bases clipped from V and 5 bases from J, the junction kept 8 bases outside the gene matches. The CDR3 sequence is 14 residues long. Germline CDR1 and CDR2: SQVTM and ANQGSEA. The CDR3 region has the DNA TGCAGCGTTGGCGCTGGTACTAGCGGAGATACGCAGTATTTT. This sequence encodes CSVGAGTSGDTQYF.

The J gene is TRBJ1-2, the V gene TRBV4-1, with D possibly being TRBD1 (5 bases). V dropped 4 bases and J dropped 4 bases, with 13 bases sitting between them. Germline V gene lookup returns CDR1 MGHRA and CDR2 YSYEKL. CDR3 length equals 14 residues. The DNA for the CDR3 is TGCGCCAGCAGCCCACTGAGGGGAACCTATGGCTACACCTTC. As protein: CASSPLRGTYGYTF.

The genes are TRBV11-2 and TRBJ2-5; D possibly corresponds to TRBD2 (6 bases). This CDR3 is 14 amino acids long. Trimming took off 5 bases at V and 1 base at J, with 11 bases between the two ends. Germline V gives CDR1 SGHAT, CDR2 FQNNGV. The CDR3 spells CASSELAFQETQYF. CDR3 nucleotides: TGTGCCAGCAGCGAACTAGCATTCCAAGAGACCCAGTACTTC.

V is TRBV27 and J is TRBJ2-7, with 10 nucleotides matching TRBD2. Unmatched junction bases numbered 10, after V lost 4 bases and J lost 4 bases. CDR3 size: 16 residues. The germline CDR1 and CDR2 sequences are MNHEY and SMNVEV (reference sequence). The CDR3 sequence is CASSSGLAEEGYEQYF. The CDR3 nucleotides are TGTGCCAGCAGTTCCGGACTAGCGGAGGAGGGTTACGAGCAGTACTTC.

The CDR3 DNA is TGTGCCAGCTCACCATTAGGAGGGGGAATTGAGCAGTTCTTC. Its translation is CASSPLGGGIEQFF. This chain joins TRBV18 and TRBJ2-1, with D possibly being TRBD1 or TRBD2 (6 bases each). CDR1 is KGHSH and CDR2 is LQKENI in the germline V gene. V lost 2 bases and J 9 bases, leaving 14 bases between the germline ends. The CDR3 loop spans 14 amino acids.